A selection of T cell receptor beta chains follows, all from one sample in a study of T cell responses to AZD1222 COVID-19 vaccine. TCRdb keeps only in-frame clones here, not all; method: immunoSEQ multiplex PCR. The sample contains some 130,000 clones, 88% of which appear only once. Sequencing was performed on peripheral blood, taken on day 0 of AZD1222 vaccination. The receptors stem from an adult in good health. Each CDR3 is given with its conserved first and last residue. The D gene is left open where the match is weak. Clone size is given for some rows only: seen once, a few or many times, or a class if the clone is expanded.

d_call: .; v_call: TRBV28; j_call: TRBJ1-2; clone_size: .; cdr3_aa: CASRTEAGSADYGYTF; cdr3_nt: TGTGCCAGCAGAACTGAGGCCGGGTCCGCGGACTATGGCTACACCTTC
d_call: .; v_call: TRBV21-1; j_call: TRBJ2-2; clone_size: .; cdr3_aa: CASSKRASLGGDTGELFF; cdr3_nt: TGTGCCAGCAGCAAAAGGGCCTCTCTCGGCGGGGACACCGGGGAGCTGTTTTTT
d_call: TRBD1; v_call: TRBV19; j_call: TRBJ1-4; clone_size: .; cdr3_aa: CASSRQGRDEKLFF; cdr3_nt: TGTGCCAGTAGTAGACAGGGTAGGGATGAAAAACTGTTTTTT
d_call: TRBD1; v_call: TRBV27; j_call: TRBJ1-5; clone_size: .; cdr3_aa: CASSSQGAGQPQHF; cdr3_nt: TGTGCCAGCAGTTCACAGGGGGCTGGTCAGCCCCAGCATTTT
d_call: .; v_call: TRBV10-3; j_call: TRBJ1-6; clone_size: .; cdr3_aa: CAISGRDNNSPLHF; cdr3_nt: TGTGCCATCAGTGGTAGGGATAATAATTCACCCCTCCACTTT
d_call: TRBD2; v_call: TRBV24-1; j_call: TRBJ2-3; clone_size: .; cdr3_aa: CATSDLGPLAGGPDTQYF; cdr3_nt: TGTGCCACCAGTGATTTAGGGCCCCTAGCGGGGGGGCCGGATACGCAGTATTTT
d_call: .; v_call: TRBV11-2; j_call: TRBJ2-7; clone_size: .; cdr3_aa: CASSLQREPYEQYF; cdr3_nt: TGTGCCAGCAGCTTACAGAGGGAGCCCTACGAGCAGTACTTC
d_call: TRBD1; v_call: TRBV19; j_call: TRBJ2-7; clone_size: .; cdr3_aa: CASSSRGRVSYEQYF; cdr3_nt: TGTGCCAGTAGTAGTAGGGGGCGGGTTTCCTACGAGCAGTACTTC
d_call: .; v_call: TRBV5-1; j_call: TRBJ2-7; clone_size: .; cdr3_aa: CASSLRSTYEQYF; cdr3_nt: TGCGCCAGCAGCTTGCGGTCCACCTACGAGCAGTACTTC
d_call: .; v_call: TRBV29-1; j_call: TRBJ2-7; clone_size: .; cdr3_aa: CSVEEGGQYF; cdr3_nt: TGCAGCGTTGAAGAAGGAGGGCAGTACTTC
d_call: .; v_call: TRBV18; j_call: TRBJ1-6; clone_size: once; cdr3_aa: CASSPTGTNSPLHF; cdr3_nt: TGTGCCAGCTCACCAACAGGGACAAATTCACCCCTCCACTTT
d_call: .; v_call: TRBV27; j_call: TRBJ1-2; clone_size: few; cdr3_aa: CASSLSSGGGYTF; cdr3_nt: TGTGCCAGCAGTTTATCTTCCGGAGGTGGCTACACCTTC
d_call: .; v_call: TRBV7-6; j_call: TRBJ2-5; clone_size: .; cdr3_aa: CASSRASWETQYF; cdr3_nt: TGTGCCAGCAGCCGAGCAAGTTGGGAGACCCAGTACTTC
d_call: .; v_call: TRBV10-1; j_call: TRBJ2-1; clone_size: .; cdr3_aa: CASSAGSGGREQFF; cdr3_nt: TGCGCCAGCAGTGCGGGTAGTGGCGGGCGTGAGCAGTTCTTC
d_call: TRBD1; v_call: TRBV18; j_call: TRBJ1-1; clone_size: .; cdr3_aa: CASSPRGDREAFF; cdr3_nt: TGTGCCAGCTCACCACGGGGGGACAGAGAAGCTTTCTTT
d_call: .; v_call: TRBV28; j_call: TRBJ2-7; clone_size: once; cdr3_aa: CASRRHYEQYF; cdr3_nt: TGTGCCAGCAGGCGACACTACGAGCAGTACTTC
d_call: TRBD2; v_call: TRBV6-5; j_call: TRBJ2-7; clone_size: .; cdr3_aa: CASSRTGTSSYEQYF; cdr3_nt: TGTGCCAGCAGCCGAACCGGGACTAGTAGCTACGAGCAGTACTTC
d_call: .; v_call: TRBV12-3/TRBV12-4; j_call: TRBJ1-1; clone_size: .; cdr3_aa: CASGRLGEAFF; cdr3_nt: TGTGCCAGCGGCCGGCTCGGTGAAGCTTTCTTT
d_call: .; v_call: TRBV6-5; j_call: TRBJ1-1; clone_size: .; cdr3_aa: CASTYTPRQDTEAFF; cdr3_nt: TGTGCCAGCACCTATACACCGAGACAGGACACTGAAGCTTTCTTT
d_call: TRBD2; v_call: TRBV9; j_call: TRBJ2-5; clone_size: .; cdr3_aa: CASSVGGRERETQYF; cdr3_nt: TGTGCCAGCAGCGTAGGCGGGAGGGAGAGGGAGACCCAGTACTTC
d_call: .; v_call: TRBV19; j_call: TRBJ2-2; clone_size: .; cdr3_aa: CASSIERKQGVLGTTNTGELFF; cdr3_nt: TGTGCCAGTAGTATAGAACGGAAACAGGGAGTATTGGGGACTACGAACACCGGGGAGCTGTTTTTT
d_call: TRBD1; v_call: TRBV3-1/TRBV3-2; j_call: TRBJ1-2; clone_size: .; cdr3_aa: CASSQASDRAGYTF; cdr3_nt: TGTGCCAGCAGCCAAGCTTCGGACAGGGCTGGCTACACCTTC
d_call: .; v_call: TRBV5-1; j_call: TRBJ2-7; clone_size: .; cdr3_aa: CASSLRSSPFYEQYF; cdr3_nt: TGCGCCAGCAGCTTGAGGTCTAGTCCTTTCTACGAGCAGTACTTC
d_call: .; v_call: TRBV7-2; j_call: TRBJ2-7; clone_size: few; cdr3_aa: CASSLSGYEQYF; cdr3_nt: TGTGCCAGCAGCTTATCCGGGTACGAGCAGTACTTC
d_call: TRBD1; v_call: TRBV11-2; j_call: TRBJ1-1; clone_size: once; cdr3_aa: CASSLVVLTGGPNTEAFF; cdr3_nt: TGTGCCAGCAGCTTAGTCGTTTTGACAGGGGGCCCGAACACTGAAGCTTTCTTT
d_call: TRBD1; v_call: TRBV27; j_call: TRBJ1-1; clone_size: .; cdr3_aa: CASSDRDSQNTEAFF; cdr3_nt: TGTGCCAGCAGTGACCGGGACAGCCAGAACACTGAAGCTTTCTTT
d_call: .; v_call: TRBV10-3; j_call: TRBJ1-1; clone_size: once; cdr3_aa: CAISESIETEAFF; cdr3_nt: TGTGCCATCAGTGAGTCGATAGAGACTGAAGCTTTCTTT
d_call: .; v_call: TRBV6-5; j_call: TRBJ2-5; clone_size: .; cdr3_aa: CASSYMGLPQDTQYF; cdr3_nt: TGTGCCAGCAGTTACATGGGACTTCCCCAAGATACCCAGTACTTC
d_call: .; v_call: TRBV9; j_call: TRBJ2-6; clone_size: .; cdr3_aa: CASSVKLGAGGFSGANVLTF; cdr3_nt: TGTGCCAGCAGCGTAAAACTTGGGGCAGGGGGGTTTTCCGGGGCCAACGTCCTGACTTTC
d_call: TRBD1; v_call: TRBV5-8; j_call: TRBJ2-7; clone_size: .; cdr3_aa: CASSLAGTGVSEQYF; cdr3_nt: TGTGCCAGCAGCTTGGCCGGGACAGGGGTTAGCGAGCAGTACTTC
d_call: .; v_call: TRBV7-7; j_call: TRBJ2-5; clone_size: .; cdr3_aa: CASSKGNQETQYF; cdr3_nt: TGTGCAAGCAGCAAGGGGAACCAAGAGACCCAGTACTTC
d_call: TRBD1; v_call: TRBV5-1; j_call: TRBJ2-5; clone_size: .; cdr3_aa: CASSLGAGGWETQYF; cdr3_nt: TGCGCCAGCAGCTTGGGCGCAGGGGGCTGGGAGACCCAGTACTTC
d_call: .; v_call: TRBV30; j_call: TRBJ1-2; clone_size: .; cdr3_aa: CASYRTRSSSGLSYGYTF; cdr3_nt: TGTGCCTCATATAGGACGAGGTCCTCGAGCGGACTTAGCTATGGCTACACCTTC
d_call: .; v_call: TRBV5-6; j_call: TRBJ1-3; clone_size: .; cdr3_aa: CASSLDRRRNTIYF; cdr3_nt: TGTGCCAGCAGCTTGGACAGACGGAGAAACACCATATATTTT
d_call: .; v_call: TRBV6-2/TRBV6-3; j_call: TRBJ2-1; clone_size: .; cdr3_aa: CASSYSTAPYNEQFF; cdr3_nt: TGTGCCAGCAGTTACTCGACGGCCCCCTACAATGAGCAGTTCTTC
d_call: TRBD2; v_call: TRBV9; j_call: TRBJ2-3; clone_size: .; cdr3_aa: CASSVGLAATDTQYF; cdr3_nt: TGTGCCAGCAGCGTAGGTCTAGCGGCCACAGATACGCAGTATTTT
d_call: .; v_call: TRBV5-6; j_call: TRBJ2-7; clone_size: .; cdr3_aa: CASSQKGWSEQYF; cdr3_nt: TGTGCCAGCAGCCAAAAGGGATGGAGTGAGCAGTACTTC
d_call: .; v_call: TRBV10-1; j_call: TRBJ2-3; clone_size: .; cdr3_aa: CASSESRATDTQYF; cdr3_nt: TGCGCCAGCAGTGAGTCCAGAGCCACAGATACGCAGTATTTT
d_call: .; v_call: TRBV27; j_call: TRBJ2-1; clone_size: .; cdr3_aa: CASSLAGMRNEQFF; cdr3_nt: TGTGCCAGCAGTTTAGCGGGGATGCGCAATGAGCAGTTCTTC
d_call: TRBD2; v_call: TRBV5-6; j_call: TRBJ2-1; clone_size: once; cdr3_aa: CASSSGLAGVDEQFF; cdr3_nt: TGTGCCAGCAGCTCGGGACTAGCGGGAGTTGATGAGCAGTTCTTC
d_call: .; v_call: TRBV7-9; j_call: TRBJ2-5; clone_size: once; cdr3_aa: CASSLPGPETQYF; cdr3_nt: TGTGCCAGCAGTTTACCGGGCCCAGAGACCCAGTACTTC
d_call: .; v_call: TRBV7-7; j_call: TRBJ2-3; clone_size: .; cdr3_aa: CASSLGAATSTDTQYF; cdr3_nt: TGTGCTAGCAGCTTAGGGGCGGCTACTAGCACAGATACGCAGTATTTT
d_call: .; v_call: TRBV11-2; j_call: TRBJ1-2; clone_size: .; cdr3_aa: CASSLLRGRDGYTF; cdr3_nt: TGTGCCAGCAGCTTACTTCGGGGGCGGGATGGCTACACCTTC
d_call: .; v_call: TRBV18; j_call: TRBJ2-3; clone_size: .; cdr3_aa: CASSPPVSTDTQYF; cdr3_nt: TGTGCCAGCTCACCACCGGTTAGCACAGATACGCAGTATTTT
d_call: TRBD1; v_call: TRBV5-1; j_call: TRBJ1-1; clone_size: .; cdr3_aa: CASSLVTGGRTEAFF; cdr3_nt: TGCGCCAGCAGCTTGGTAACAGGGGGCAGGACTGAAGCTTTCTTT
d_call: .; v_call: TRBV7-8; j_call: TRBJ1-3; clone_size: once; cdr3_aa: CASSLERFSGNTIYF; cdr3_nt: TGTGCCAGCAGCTTAGAGCGGTTCTCTGGAAACACCATATATTTT
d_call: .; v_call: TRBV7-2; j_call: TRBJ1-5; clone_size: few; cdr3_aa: CASSLANREHQPQHF; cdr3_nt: TGTGCCAGCAGCTTAGCCAACAGGGAACATCAGCCCCAGCATTTT
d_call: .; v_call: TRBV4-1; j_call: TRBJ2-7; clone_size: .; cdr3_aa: CASSQAGGLPGNYEQYF; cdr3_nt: TGCGCCAGCAGCCAAGCCGGAGGTTTACCAGGGAACTACGAGCAGTACTTC